The clone carrying this T cell receptor (beta chain) appeared many times. Its target is not known. The sample originates from a study of HIV-infected children after antiretroviral therapy interruption. Study summary: Most children had recorded EBV and CMV exposure. In continuous treatment, analyzed samples were from weeks 0, 48 and 150.

Treatment given: PENTA 11 planned treatment interruption arm or continuous ART arm. The TCR library was built from RNA with a 3' RACE protocol and unique molecular identifiers. In TCRdb, the 3' RACE reads were re-called with MiXCR into one record per CDR3 protein. In the table there are around 47,000 distinct CDR3 sequences, 3.5% to 5% of which are singletons. The CDR3 contains 11 residues. CDR1 ENHRY and CDR2 SYGVKD come from the germline V gene. Trimming removed 7 bases at V and 8 bases at J, with 9 bases between. Study-wide results and caveats: Naive CD4+ Gini coefficient rose by interruption end, suggesting clonal expansion.

The specimen was CD45RA+ CD4+ T cells from PBMCs, pooled from several time points, collected from a donor given antiretroviral therapy, either interrupted or continuous. Subset meaning: naive CD4+ CD45RA+ CD45RO- T cells. This sequence originates from a pool of human donors with HIV. This chain connects TRBV10-3 to TRBJ2-1; perhaps TRBD1 as D (5 bases). The CDR3 protein is CAIKGLDEQFF. Written as DNA, the CDR3 is TGTGCCATCAAGGGGTTAGATGAGCAGTTCTTC.